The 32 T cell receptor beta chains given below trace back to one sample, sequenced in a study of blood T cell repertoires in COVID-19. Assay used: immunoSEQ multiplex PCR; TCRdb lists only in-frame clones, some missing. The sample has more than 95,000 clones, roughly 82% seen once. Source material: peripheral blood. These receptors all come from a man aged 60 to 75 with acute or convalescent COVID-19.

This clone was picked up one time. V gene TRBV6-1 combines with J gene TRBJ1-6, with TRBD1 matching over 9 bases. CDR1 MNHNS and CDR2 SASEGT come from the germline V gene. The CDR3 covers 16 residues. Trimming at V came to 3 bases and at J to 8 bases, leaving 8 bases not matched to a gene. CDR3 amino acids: CASSETSGTGYSPLHF. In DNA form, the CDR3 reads TGTGCCAGCAGTGAGACTTCCGGGACAGGGTATTCACCCCTCCACTTT.

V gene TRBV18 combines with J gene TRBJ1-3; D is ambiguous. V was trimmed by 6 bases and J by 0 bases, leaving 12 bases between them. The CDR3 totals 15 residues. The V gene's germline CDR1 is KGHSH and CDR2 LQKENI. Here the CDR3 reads CASSPTPGSGNTIYF. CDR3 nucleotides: TGTGCCAGCTCCCCGACTCCCGGCTCTGGAAACACCATATATTTT.

The CDR3 sequence: CASSLGGQGPTDTQYF. The CDR3 DNA reads TGTGCCAGCAGCTTAGGAGGACAGGGACCCACAGATACGCAGTATTTT. The chain links TRBV5-6 to TRBJ2-3, with 8 nucleotides matching TRBD1. The CDR3 extends over 16 amino acids. The V gene end was trimmed by 2 bases and the J gene end by 2 bases; junction bases not matched to a gene: 7. Per the germline V gene, CDR1 is SGHDT and CDR2 is YYEEEE.

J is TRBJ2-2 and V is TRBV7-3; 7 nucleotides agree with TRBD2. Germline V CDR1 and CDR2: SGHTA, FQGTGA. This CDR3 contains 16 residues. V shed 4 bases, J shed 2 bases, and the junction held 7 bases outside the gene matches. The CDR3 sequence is CASSSEGRGNTGELFF. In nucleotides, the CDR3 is TGTGCCAGCAGCTCGGAGGGGAGGGGAAACACCGGGGAGCTGTTTTTT.

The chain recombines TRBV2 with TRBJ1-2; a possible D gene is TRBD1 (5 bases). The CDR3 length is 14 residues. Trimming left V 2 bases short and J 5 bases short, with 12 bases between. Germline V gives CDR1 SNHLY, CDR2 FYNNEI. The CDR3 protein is CASSERQRQYGYTF. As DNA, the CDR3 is TGTGCCAGCAGTGAACGCCAGAGACAGTATGGCTACACCTTC. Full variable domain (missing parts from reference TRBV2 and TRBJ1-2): EPEVTQTPSHQVTQMGQEVILRCVPISNHLYFYWYRQILGQKVEFLVSFYNNEISEKSEIFDDQFSVERPDGSNFTLKIRSTKLEDSAMYFCASSERQRQYGYTFGSGTRLTVV.

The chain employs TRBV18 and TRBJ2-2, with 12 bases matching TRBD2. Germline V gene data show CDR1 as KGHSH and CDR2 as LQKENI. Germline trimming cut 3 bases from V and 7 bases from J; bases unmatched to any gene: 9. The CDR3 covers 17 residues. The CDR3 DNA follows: TGTGCCAGCTCACCTAGGAGACTAGCGGGAGAGGTCGGGGAGCTGTTTTTT. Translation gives CASSPRRLAGEVGELFF.

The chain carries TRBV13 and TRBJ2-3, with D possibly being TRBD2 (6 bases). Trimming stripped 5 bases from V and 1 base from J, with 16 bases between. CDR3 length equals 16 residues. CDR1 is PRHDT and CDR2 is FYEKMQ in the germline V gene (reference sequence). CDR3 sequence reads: CASSPPGGVGTDTQYF. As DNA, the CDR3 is TGTGCCAGCAGCCCACCTGGCGGGGTGGGCACAGATACGCAGTATTTT. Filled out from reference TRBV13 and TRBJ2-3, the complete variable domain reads AAGVIQSPRHLIKEKRETATLKCYPIPRHDTVYWYQQGPGQDPQFLISFYEKMQSDKGSIPDRFSAQQFSDYHSELNMSSLELGDSALYFCASSPPGGVGTDTQYFGPGTRLTVL.

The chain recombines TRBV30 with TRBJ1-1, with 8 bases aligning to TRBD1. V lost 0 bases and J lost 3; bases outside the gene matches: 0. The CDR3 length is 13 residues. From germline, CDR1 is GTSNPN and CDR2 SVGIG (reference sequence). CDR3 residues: CAWSVQGDTEAFF. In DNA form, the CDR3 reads TGTGCCTGGAGTGTACAGGGGGACACTGAAGCTTTCTTT.

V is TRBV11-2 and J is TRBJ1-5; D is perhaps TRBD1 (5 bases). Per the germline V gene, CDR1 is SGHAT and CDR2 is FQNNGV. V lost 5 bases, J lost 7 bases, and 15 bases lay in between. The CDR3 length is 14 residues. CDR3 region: CASSNDSRRQPQHF. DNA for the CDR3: TGTGCCAGCAGCAACGACAGTCGTAGGCAGCCCCAGCATTTT.

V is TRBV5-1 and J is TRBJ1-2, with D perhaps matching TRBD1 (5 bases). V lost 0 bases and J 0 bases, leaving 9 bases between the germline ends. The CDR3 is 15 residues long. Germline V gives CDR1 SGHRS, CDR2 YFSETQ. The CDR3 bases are TGCGCCAGCAGCTTGGGACAGCCTGCTAACTATGGCTACACCTTC. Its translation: CASSLGQPANYGYTF.

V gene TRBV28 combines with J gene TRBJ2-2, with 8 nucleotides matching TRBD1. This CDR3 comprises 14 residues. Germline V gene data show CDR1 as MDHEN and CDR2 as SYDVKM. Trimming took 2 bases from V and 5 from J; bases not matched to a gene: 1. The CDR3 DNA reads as TGTGCCAGCAGTTTACAGGGGGCGACCGGGGAGCTGTTTTTT. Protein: CASSLQGATGELFF.

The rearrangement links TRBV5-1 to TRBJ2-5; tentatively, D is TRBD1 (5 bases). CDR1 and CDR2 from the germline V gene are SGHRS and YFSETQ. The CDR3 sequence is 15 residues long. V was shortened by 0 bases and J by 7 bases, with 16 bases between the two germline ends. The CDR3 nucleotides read TGCGCCAGCAGCTTGGATGGCAGGGCCCAGCTGACCCAGTACTTC. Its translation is CASSLDGRAQLTQYF.

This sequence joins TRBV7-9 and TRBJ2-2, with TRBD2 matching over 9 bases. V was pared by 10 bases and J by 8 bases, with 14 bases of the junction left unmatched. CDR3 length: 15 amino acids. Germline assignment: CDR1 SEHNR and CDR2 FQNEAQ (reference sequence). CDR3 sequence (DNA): TGTGCCATACAACCGGGACTAGCATCTCCGGGGGAGCTGTTTTTT. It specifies CAIQPGLASPGELFF. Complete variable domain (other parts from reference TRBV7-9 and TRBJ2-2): DTGVSQNPRHKITKRGQNVTFRCDPISEHNRLYWYRQTLGQGPEFLTYFQNEAQLEKSRLLSDRFSAERPKGSFSTLEIQRTEQGDSAMYLCAIQPGLASPGELFFGEGSRLTVL.

This CDR3 is CASSYRGGVGGYTF. The CDR3, as DNA: TGTGCCAGCAGTTATAGGGGGGGCGTCGGTGGCTACACCTTC. The gene calls are TRBV6-5 and TRBJ1-2; D is perhaps TRBD1 (6 bases). Trimming pared 3 bases from V and 7 bases from J, leaving 15 bases between. This CDR3 contains 14 residues. CDR1 and CDR2 from the germline V gene are MNHEY and SVGAGI.

The DNA for the CDR3 is TGTGCCAGCAGCGCTACTTCCGAGGCCCCTGGGGGCTACACCTTC. This translates into CASSATSEAPGGYTF. This chain links TRBV9 with TRBJ1-2; D remains unclear. V was trimmed by 3 bases and J by 8 bases, leaving 20 bases between them. The CDR3 runs to 15 residues. The germline V gene encodes CDR1 SGDLS and CDR2 YYNGEE.

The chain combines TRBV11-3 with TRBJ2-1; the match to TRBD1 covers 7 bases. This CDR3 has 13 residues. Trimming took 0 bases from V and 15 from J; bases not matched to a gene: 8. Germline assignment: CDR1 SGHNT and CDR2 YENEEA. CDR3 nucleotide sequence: TGTGCCAGCAGCTTAGATCAACAGGGGATCTTGTTCTTC. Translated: CASSLDQQGILFF. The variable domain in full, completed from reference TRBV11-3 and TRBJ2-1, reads EAGVVQSPRYKIIEKKQPVAFWCNPISGHNTLYWYLQNLGQGPELLIRYENEEAVDDSQLPKDRFSAERLKGVDSTLKIQPAELGDSAVYLCASSLDQQGILFFGPGTRLTVL.

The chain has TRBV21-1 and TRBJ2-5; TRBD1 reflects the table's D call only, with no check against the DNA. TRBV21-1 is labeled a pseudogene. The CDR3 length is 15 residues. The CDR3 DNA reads TGTGCCAGGATCCGCGAGAGGGGGAGATGTGTGACCCAGTACTTC. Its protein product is CARIRERGRCVTQYF.

This chain's CDR3 is CASSGTRARSNQPQHF. In DNA, the CDR3 is TGTGCCAGCAGTGGAACCAGGGCTAGGAGCAATCAGCCCCAGCATTTT. The J gene is TRBJ1-5, the V gene TRBV28; TRBD1 is a possible D gene (5 bases). The V end was cut by 5 bases, the J end by 1 base, with 15 bases between. Germline loops: CDR1 MDHEN, CDR2 SYDVKM. The CDR3 is 16 amino acids.

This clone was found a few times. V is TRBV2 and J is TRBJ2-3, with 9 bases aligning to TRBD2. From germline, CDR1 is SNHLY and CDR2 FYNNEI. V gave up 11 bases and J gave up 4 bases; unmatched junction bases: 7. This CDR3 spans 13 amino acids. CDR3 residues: CAGGTSKADTQYF. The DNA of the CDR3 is TGTGCCGGCGGGACTAGCAAAGCAGATACGCAGTATTTT.

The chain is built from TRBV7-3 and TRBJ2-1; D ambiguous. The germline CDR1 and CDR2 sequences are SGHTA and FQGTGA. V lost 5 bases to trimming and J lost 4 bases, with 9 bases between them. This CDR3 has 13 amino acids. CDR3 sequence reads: CASSHTGYNEQFF. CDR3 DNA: TGTGCCAGCAGCCATACGGGTTACAATGAGCAGTTCTTC. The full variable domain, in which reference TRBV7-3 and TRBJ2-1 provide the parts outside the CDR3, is GAGVSQTPSNKVTEKGKYVELRCDPISGHTALYWYRQSLGQGPEFLIYFQGTGAADDSGLPNDRFFAVRPEGSVSTLKIQRTERGDSAVYLCASSHTGYNEQFFGPGTRLTVL.

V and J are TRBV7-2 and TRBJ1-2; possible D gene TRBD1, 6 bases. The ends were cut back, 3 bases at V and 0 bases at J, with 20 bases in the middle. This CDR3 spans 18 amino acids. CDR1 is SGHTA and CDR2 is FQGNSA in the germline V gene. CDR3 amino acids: CASSFGGLKSLTNYGYTF. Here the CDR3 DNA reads TGTGCCAGCAGCTTCGGGGGGCTCAAAAGCCTCACTAACTATGGCTACACCTTC.

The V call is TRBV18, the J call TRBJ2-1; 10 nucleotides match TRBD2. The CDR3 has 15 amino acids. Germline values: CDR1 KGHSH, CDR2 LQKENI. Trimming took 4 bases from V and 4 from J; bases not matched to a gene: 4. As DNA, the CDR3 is TGTGCCAGCTCACAAGGGACTAGCGAATACAATGAGCAGTTCTTC. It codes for CASSQGTSEYNEQFF.

The CDR3 region is CASTDPGQKYGYTF. In DNA form, the CDR3 reads TGTGCCAGCACCGATCCGGGACAGAAATATGGCTACACCTTC. This rearrangement joins TRBV6-5 to TRBJ1-2, with 7 nucleotides matching TRBD1. Trimming took 7 bases from V and 5 from J; bases not matched to a gene: 10. The CDR3 is 14 amino acids. Germline values: CDR1 MNHEY, CDR2 SVGAGI.

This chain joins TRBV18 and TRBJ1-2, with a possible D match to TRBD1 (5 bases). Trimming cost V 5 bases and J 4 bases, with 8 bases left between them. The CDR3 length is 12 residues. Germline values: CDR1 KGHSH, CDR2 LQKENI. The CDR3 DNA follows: TGTGCCAGCTCAACCAGGGCCTATGGCTACACCTTC. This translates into CASSTRAYGYTF.

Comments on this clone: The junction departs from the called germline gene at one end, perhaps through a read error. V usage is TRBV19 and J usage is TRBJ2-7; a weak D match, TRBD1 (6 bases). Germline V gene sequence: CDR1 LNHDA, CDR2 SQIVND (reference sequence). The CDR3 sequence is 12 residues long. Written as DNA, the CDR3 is TGTGCCAGTAGTATCATCAGGGGCACCGTCCCCTTC. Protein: CASSIIRGTVPF. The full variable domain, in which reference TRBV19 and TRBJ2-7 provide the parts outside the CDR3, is DGGITQSPKYLFRKEGQNVTLSCEQNLNHDAMYWYRQDPGQGLRLIYYSQIVNDFQKGDIAEGYSVSREKKESFPLTVTSAQKNPTAFYLCASSIIRGTVPFGPGTRLTVT.

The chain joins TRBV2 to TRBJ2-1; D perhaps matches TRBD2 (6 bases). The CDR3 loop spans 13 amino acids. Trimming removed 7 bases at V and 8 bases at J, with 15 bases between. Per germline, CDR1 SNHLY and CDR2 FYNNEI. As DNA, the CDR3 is TGTGCCAGCATCAGGGACGGGAGTGATGAGCAGTTCTTC. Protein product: CASIRDGSDEQFF.

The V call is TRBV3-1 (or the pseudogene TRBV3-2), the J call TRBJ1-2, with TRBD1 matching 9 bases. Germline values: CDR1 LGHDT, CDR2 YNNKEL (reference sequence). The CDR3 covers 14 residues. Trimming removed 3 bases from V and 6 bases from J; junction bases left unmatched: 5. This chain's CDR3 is CASSQTDRGNGYTF. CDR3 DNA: TGTGCCAGCAGCCAGACGGACAGGGGAAATGGCTACACCTTC.

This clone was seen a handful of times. The CDR3 region is CASSVPQGQKWNTEAFF. The CDR3 region has the DNA TGTGCCAGCAGTGTACCTCAGGGGCAGAAGTGGAACACTGAAGCTTTCTTT. The chain joins TRBV6-2 or TRBV6-3 to TRBJ1-1, with a tentative D call TRBD1 (6 bases). Trimming pared 5 bases from V and 1 base from J, leaving 20 bases between. Germline V gives CDR1 MNHEY, CDR2 SVGEGT. The CDR3 is 17 amino acids.

The CDR3 DNA reads TGTGCCAGCGGGGGGGGCTTTGGCTACACCTTC. This encodes CASGGGFGYTF. The V gene is TRBV12-3 or TRBV12-4, the J gene TRBJ1-2, with D maybe TRBD1 (6 bases). The CDR3 covers 11 residues. The germline V and J ends were trimmed by 8 bases and 7 bases, with 11 bases remaining between them.

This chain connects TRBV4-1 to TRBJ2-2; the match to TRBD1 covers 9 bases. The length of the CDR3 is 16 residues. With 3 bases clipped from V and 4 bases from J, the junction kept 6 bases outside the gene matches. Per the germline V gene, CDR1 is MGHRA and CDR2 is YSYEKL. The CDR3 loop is CASSQGQGAGTGELFF. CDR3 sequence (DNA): TGCGCCAGCAGCCAGGGACAGGGAGCGGGCACCGGGGAGCTGTTTTTT.

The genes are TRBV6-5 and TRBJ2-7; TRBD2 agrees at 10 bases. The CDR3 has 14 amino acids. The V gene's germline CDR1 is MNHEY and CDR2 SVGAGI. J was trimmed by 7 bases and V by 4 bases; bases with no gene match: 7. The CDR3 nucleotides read TGTGCCAGCAGTTCTCCTAGCGGGGGTACGGAGCAGTACTTC. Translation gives CASSSPSGGTEQYF.

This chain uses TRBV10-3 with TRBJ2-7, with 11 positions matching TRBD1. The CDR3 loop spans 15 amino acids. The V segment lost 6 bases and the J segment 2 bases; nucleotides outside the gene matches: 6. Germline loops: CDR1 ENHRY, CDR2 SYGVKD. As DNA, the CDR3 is TGTGCCATCAGCCCCCGGGACAGGGGGACCTACGAGCAGTACTTC. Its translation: CAISPRDRGTYEQYF.